This record concerns one TCR beta chain sequence. Its specific antigen is unknown. Base qualities are not at hand, and no much larger clone is one base apart. The CDR3 goes from the cysteine to the phenylalanine over 13 residues. Only the CDR3 DNA stays, 39 bases, in frame from base 1. Trimming removed 3 bases from V and 9 bases from J, leaving 12 bases between the germline ends. The germline V gene provides CDR1 SGHAT and CDR2 FQNNGV. This record belongs to a study of CD8 T cells in ankylosing spondylitis (dated by TCRdb to 2015 to 2018). About the investigation overall: T cell receptor beta repertoires were profiled in healthy donors and ankylosing spondylitis patients so that disease-linked TCR variants could be found. The whole study cohort included about a hundred healthy donors and about two dozen ankylosing spondylitis patients. Peripheral blood was sampled, and synovial fluid was additionally collected from ankylosing spondylitis patients.

Instrument used: Illumina HiSeq 2500. Quantitative 5'-RACE with molecular barcodes was used to prepare TCR beta libraries. Per the authors' processing: A new computational method based on a probabilistic model of VDJ rearrangement was used to identify disease-linked TCR variants. TCRdb trimmed the raw reads at Q25, called clones with MiXCR and kept productive beta chains. A single entry per CDR3 protein holds the most common genes and DNA from its merged rows. Here the V and J calls rest on TCRdb's processing, not on the authors' analysis. The sample table contains some 130,000 distinct CDR3 sequences; only one count was recorded for roughly 8.8% of them. Roughly 3.4% of the sample comes from the top ten. Overall study results and their limits: According to the report, matched synovial fluid samples from ankylosing spondylitis patients were significantly enriched for the disease-linked clones. A TCR beta motif made up of eight highly homologous amino acid variants appeared to be characteristic of blood from ankylosing spondylitis patients. Some motif variants were previously reported in synovial fluid and blood of reactive arthritis patients, suggesting common disease-initiation mechanisms. The disease-linked clones showed a CD8+ phenotype and occurred at relatively low frequencies in peripheral blood.

The clonotype comes from a male donor with ankylosing spondylitis or in good health (not recorded which). Sequenced sample: blood, either unsorted or a sorted T cell fraction (not recorded which). The V and J segments used are TRBV11-2 and TRBJ2-1; the D gene is perhaps TRBD2, on 6 matching bases. CDR3 sequence: CASSLRGGGEQFF. DNA sequence: TGTGCCAGCAGCTTGAGGGGAGGCGGTGAGCAGTTCTTC.